This T cell receptor beta chain was recovered during a study of T-cell memory formation after mild COVID-19. The study's findings and limits: Contracting CD4+ clones were located mainly in CM and EM, and CD8+ clones in EMRA. Memory from before infection featured some responding clones, which suggests cross-reactive memory joined.

This clonotype occurred a few times. Its antigen is still unknown. J lost 4 bases, V lost 6 bases, and 7 bases had no gene match. The CDR3 is 14 residues long. The V gene's germline CDR1 is DFQATT and CDR2 SNEGSKA (reference sequence). TCRdb reprocessed the 5' RACE reads via MiXCR and lists one record per CDR3 protein. The sample has roughly 320,000 distinct CDR3 sequences, 25% to 30% seen once. The V call is TRBV20-1, the J call TRBJ1-5, with 9 bases that match TRBD1. The sequencing input was PBMCs or a T cell subset sorted from them (not recorded which). The clonotype was recovered from an adult woman who had mild COVID-19 (a few samples of this study predate the infection). Cell type and time point are not known. Here the CDR3 reads CSARFGTGNQPQHF. As DNA, the CDR3 is TGCAGTGCCAGGTTCGGGACAGGGAATCAGCCCCAGCATTTT.